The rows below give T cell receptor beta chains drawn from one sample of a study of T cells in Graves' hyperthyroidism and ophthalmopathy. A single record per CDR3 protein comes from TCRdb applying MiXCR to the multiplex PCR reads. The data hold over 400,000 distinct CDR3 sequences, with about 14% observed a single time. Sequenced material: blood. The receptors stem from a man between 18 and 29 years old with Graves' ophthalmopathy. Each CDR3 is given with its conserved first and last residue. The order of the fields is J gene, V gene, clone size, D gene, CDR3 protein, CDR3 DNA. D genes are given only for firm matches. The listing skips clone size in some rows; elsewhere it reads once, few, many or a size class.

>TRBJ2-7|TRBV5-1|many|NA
CASSSQAGVANEQYF
TGCGCCAGCAGCTCTCAGGCCGGGGTCGCCAACGAGCAGTACTTC
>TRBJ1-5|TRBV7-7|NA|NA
CASSAYGIPSNQPQHF
TGTGCCAGCAGCGCCTACGGAATCCCTAGCAATCAGCCCCAGCATTTT
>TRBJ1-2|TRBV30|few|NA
CAWSSGNYGYTF
TGTGCCTGGTCCTCAGGGAACTATGGCTACACCTTC
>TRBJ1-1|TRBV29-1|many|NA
CSVVVVGGAVNTEAFF
TGCAGCGTTGTCGTTGTGGGGGGGGCCGTGAACACTGAAGCTTTCTTT
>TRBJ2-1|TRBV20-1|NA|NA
CSAREANYNEQFF
TGCAGTGCTAGAGAAGCGAACTACAATGAGCAGTTCTTC
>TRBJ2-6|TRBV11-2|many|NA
CASSKEVSGANVLTF
TGTGCCAGCAGCAAGGAGGTCTCTGGGGCCAACGTCCTGACTTTC
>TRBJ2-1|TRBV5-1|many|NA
CASSPQTTGNEQFF
TGCGCCAGCAGCCCCCAAACGACGGGCAATGAGCAGTTCTTC
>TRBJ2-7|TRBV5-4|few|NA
CASSLGSVYEQYF
TGTGCCAGCAGCTTGGGCAGCGTCTACGAGCAGTACTTC
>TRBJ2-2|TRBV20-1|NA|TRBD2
CSARDRLAGDTGELFF
TGCAGTGCTAGAGATAGACTAGCGGGGGACACCGGGGAGCTGTTTTTT
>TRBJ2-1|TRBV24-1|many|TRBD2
CATMGLGYNEQFF
TGTGCCACCATGGGACTAGGGTACAATGAGCAGTTCTTC
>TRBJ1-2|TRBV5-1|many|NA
CASSGTDGYTF
TGCGCCAGCAGCGGGACGGATGGCTACACCTTC
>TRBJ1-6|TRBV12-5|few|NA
CASGLGYLGSYNSPLHF
TGTGCTAGTGGTTTGGGTTACCTAGGGTCCTATAATTCACCCCTCCACTTT
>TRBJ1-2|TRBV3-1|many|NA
CASSQVGVLLYTF
TGTGCCAGCAGCCAAGTGGGGGTTCTCCTGTACACCTTC
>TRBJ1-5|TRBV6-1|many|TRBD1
CASRDRGGNQPQHF
TGTGCCAGCAGGGACAGGGGGGGCAATCAGCCCCAGCATTTT
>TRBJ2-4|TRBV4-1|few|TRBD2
CASSQPRLAVAKNIQYF
TGCGCCAGCAGCCAGCCCAGACTAGCGGTAGCCAAAAACATTCAGTACTTC